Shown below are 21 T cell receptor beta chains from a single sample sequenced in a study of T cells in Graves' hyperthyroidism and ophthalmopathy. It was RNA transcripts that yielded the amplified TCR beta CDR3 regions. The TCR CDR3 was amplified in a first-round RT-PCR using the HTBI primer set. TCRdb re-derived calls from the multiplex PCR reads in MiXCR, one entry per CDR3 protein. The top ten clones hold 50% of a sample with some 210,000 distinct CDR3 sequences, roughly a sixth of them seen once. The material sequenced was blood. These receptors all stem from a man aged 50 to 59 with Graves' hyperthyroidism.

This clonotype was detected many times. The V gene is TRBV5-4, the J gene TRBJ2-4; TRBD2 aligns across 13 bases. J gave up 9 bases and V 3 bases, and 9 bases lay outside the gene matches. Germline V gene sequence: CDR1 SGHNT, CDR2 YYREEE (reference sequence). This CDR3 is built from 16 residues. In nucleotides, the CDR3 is TGTGCCAGCAGCTCAACTAGCGGGAGGGCCTTTGGCATTCAGTACTTC. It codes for CASSSTSGRAFGIQYF.

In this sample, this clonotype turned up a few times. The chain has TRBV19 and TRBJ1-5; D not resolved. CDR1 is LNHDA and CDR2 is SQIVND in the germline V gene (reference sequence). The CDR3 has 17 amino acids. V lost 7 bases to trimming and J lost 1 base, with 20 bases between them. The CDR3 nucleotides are TGTGCCAGTAAAGCAGGATACCTGGACGGGAGCAATCAGCCCCAGCATTTT. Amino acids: CASKAGYLDGSNQPQHF.

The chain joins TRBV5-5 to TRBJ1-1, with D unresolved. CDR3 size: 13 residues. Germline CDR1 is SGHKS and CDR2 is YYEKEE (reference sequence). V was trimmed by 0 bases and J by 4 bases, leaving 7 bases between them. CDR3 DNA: TGTGCCAGCAGCTTGGGACTGAGCACTGAAGCTTTCTTT. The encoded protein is CASSLGLSTEAFF.

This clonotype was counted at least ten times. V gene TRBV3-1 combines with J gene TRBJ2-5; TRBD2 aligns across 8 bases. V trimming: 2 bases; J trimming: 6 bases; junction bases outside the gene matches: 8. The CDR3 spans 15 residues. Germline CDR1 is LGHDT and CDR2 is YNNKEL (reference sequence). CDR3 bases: TGTGCCAGCAGCCAATACGGACTAGCTGGTCAGACCCAGTACTTC. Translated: CASSQYGLAGQTQYF.

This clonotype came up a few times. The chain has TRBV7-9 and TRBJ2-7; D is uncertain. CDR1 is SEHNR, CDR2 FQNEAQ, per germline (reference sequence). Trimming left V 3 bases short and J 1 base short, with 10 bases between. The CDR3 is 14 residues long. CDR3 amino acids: CASSFSAASYEQYF. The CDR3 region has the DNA TGTGCCAGCAGCTTCTCTGCGGCGTCCTACGAGCAGTACTTC.

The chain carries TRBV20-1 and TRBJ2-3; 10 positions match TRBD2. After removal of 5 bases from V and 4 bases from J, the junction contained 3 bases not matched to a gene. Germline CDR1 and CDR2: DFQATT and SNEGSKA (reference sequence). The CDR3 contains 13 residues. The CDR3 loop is CSAGLAESDTQYF. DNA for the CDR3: TGCAGTGCTGGACTAGCGGAATCAGATACGCAGTATTTT.

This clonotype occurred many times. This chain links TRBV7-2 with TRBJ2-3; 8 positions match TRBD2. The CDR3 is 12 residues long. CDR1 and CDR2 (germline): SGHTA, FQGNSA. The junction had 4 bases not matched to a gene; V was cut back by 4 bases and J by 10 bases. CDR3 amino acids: CASSSPGLAQYF. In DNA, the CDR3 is TGTGCCAGCAGCTCTCCGGGACTAGCGCAGTATTTT.

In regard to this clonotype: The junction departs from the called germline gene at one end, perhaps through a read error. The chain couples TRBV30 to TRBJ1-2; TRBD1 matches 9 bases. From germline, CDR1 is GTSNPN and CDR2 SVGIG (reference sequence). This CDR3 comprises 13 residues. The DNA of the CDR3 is TGTGCCTGGAACTCACAGGGGGCTGAAGGCTACGCCTTC. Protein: CAWNSQGAEGYAF.

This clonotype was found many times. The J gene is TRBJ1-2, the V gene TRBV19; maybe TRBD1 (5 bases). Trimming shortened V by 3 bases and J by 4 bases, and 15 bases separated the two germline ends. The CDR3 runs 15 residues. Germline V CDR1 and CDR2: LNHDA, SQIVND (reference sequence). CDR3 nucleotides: TGTGCCAGTAGTATTGGGCAGGGCATCATCTATGGCTACACCTTC. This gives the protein CASSIGQGIIYGYTF.

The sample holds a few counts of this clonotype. The CDR3 DNA reads as TGCAGTGCTAGCACAGGGGGCGCATGGGCCGGGGAGCTGTTTTTT. Its translation: CSASTGGAWAGELFF. The J gene is TRBJ2-2, the V gene TRBV20-1, with 9 nucleotides matching TRBD1. J lost 6 bases, V lost 3 bases, and 8 bases had no gene match. The CDR3 length is 15 residues. The germline CDR1 and CDR2 sequences are DFQATT and SNEGSKA (reference sequence).

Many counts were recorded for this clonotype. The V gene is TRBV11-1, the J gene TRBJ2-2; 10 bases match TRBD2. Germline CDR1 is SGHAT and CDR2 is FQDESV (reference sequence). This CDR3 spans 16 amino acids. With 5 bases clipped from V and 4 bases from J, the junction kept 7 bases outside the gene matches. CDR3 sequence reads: CASSNRGLASTGELFF. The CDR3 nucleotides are TGTGCCAGCAGCAACAGGGGACTAGCGTCCACCGGGGAGCTGTTTTTT.

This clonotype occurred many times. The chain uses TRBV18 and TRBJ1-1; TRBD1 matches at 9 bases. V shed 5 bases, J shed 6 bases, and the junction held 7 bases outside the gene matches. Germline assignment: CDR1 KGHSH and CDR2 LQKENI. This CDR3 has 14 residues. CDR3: CASSIGQGRAEAFF. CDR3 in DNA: TGTGCCAGCTCAATCGGACAGGGGAGAGCTGAAGCTTTCTTT.

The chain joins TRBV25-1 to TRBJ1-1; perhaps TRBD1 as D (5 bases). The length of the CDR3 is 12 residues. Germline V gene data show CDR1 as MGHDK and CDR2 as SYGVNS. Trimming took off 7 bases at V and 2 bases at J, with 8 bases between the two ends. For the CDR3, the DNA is TGTGCCAGCAATGGGGCAAACACTGAAGCTTTCTTT. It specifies CASNGANTEAFF.

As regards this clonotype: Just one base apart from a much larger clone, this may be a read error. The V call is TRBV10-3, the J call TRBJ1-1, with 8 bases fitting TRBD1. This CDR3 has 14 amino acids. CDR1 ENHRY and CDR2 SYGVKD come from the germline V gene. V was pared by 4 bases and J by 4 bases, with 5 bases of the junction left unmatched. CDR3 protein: CAISASDRGTEAFF. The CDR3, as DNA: TGTGCCATCAGTGCCTCAGACAGGGGCACTGAAGCTTTCTTT.

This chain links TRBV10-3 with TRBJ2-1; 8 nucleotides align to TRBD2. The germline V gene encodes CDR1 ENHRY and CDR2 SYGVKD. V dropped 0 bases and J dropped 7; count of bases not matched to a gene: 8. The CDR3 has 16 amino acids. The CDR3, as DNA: TGTGCCATCAGTGAGTCGAAGAGCGGGAGTGTGAATGAGCAGTTCTTC. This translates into CAISESKSGSVNEQFF.

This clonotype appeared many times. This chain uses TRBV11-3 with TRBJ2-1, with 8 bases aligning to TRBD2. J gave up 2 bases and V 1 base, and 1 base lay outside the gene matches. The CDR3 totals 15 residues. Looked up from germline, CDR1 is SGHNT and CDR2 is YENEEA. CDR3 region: CASSLGSGTYNEQFF. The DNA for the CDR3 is TGTGCCAGCAGCTTAGGTAGCGGGACCTACAATGAGCAGTTCTTC.

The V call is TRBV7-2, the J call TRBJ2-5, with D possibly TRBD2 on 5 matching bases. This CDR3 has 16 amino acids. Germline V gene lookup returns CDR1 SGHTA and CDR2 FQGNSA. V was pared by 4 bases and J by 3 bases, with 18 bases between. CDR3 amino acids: CASSYATGILKETQYF. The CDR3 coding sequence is TGTGCCAGCAGCTACGCCACCGGGATCTTAAAAGAGACCCAGTACTTC.

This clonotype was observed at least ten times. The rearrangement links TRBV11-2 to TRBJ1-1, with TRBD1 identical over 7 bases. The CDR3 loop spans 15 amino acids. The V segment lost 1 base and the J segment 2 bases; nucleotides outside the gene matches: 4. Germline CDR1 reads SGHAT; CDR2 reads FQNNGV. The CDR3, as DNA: TGTGCCAGCAGCTTAGCCGGGACAGCAAACACTGAAGCTTTCTTT. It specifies CASSLAGTANTEAFF.

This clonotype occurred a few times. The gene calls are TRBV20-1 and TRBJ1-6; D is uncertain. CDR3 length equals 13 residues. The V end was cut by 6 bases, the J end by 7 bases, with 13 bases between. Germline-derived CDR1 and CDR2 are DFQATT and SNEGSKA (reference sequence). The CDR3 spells CSAIPGGNSPLHF. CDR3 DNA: TGCAGTGCGATCCCAGGAGGGAATTCACCCCTCCACTTT.

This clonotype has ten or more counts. The CDR3 here is CASSQTGTGTYEQYF. For the CDR3, the DNA is TGTGCCAGCAGTCAAACCGGGACAGGTACCTACGAGCAGTACTTC. This chain joins TRBV12-3 or TRBV12-4 and TRBJ2-7; 8 bases are a match to TRBD1. The trim removed 5 bases at V and 2 bases at J, leaving 8 bases unmatched. The CDR3 length is 15 residues.

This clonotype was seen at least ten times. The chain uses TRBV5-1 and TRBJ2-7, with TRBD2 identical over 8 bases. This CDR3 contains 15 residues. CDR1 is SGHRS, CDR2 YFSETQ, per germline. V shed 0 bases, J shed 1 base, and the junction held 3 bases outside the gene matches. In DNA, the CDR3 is TGCGCCAGCAGCTTGGTTAGCGGGGTATCCTACGAGCAGTACTTC. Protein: CASSLVSGVSYEQYF.